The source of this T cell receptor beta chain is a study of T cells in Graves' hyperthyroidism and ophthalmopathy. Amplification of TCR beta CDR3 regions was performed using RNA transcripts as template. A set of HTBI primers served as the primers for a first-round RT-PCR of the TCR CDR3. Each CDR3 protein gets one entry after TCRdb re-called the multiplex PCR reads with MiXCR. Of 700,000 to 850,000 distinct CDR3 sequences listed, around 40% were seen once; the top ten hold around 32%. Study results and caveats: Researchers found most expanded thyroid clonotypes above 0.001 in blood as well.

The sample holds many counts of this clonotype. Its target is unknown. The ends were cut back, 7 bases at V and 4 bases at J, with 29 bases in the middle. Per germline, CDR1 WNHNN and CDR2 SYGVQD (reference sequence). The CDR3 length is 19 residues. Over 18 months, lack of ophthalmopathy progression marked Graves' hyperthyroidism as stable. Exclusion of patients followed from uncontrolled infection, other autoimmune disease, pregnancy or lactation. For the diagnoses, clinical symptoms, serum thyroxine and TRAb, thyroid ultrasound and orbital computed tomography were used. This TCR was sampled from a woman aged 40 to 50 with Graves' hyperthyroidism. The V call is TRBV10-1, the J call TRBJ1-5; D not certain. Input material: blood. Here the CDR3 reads CASIKRSRPPVFLNQPQHF. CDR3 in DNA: TGCGCCAGCATTAAGCGTAGCCGCCCGCCCGTCTTCTTGAATCAGCCCCAGCATTTT.